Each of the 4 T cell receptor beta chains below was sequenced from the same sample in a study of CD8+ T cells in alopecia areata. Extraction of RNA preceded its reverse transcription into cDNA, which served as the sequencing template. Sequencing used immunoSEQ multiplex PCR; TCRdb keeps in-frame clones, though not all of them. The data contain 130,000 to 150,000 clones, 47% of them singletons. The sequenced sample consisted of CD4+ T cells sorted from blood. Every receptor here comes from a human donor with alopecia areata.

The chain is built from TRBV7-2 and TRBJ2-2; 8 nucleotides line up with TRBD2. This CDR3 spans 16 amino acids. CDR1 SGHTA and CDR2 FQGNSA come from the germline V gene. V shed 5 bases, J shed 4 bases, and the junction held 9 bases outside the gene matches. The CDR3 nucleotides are TGTGCCAGCAGCGGTCAGCGGGAGCGGGGCACCGGGGAGCTGTTTTTT. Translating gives CASSGQRERGTGELFF.

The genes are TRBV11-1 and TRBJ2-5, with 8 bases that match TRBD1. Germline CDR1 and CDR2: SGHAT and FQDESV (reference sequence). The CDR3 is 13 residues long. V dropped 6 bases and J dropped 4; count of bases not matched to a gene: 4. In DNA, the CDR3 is TGTGCCAGCAGGAGGACAGGGATAGAGACCCAGTACTTC. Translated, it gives CASRRTGIETQYF. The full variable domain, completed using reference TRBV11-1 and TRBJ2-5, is EAEVAQSPRYKITEKSQAVAFWCDPISGHATLYWYRQILGQGPELLVQFQDESVVDDSQLPKDRFSAERLKGVDSTLKIQPAELGDSAMYLCASRRTGIETQYFGPGTRLLVL.

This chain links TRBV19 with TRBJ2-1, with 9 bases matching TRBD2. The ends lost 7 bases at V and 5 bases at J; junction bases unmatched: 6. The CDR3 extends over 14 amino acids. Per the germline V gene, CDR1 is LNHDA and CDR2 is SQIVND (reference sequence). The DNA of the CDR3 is TGTGCCAGTACCCCAGGGACTAGCCACAATGAGCAGTTCTTC. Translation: CASTPGTSHNEQFF.

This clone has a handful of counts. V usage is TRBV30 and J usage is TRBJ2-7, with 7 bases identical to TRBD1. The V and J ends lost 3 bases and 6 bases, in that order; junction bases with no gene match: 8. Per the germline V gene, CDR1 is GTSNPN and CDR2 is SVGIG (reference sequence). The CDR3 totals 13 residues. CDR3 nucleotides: TGTGCCTGGAGAAACAGGGGTATCGGCGAGCAGTACTTC. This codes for CAWRNRGIGEQYF.